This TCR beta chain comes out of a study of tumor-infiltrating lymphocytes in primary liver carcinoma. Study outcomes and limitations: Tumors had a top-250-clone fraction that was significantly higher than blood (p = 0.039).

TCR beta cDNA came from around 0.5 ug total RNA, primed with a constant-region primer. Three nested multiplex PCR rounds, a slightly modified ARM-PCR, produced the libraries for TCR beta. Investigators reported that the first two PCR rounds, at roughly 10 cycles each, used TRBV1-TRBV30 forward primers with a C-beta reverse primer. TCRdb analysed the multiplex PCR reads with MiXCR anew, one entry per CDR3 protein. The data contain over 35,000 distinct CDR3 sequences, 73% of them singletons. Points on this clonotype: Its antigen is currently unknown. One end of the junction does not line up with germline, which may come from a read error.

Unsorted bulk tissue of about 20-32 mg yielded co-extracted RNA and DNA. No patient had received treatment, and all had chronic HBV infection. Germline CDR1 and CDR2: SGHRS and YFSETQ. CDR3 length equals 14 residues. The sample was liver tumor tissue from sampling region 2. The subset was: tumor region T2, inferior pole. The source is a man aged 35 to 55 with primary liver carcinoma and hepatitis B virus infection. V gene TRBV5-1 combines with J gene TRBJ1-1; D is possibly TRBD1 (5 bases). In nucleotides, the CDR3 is TGCGCCAGCAGCCTGGCCGGGGGGTACACTGAAGCTGTCTTT. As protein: CASSLAGGYTEAVF.